The 16 T cell receptor beta chains reported below all come from one sample, sequenced in a study of blood T cell repertoires in COVID-19. The assay was immunoSEQ multiplex PCR, and TCRdb's table has in-frame clones only and misses some. The sample holds about 70,000 clones, around nine tenths seen once. Sequencing was carried out using peripheral blood. The receptors shown here come from a human donor in a cohort sampled during active COVID-19.

The chain recombines TRBV6-5 with TRBJ1-5, with 10 bases that match TRBD1. Looked up from germline, CDR1 is MNHEY and CDR2 is SVGAGI. The CDR3 contains 15 residues. The J segment lost 5 bases and the V segment lost 6 bases, leaving 7 bases of the junction unmatched. CDR3 in amino acids: CASSSGTGDYQPQHF. For the CDR3, the DNA is TGTGCCAGCAGCTCAGGGACAGGGGATTATCAGCCCCAGCATTTT.

This chain uses TRBV5-4 with TRBJ2-5; 8 bases map to TRBD1. V dropped 0 bases and J dropped 3; count of bases not matched to a gene: 4. This CDR3 is built from 15 residues. CDR1 SGHNT and CDR2 YYREEE come from the germline V gene (reference sequence). Here the CDR3 DNA reads TGTGCCAGCAGCTTGGGCGGGACAGGAAAAGAGACCCAGTACTTC. Amino acids: CASSLGGTGKETQYF.

The J gene is TRBJ2-1, the V gene TRBV28, with unresolved D. Per germline, CDR1 MDHEN and CDR2 SYDVKM. The CDR3 extends over 12 amino acids. The ends were cut back, 5 bases at V and 4 bases at J, with 6 bases in the middle. CDR3 amino acids: CASSTPYNEQFF. CDR3 in DNA: TGTGCCAGCAGTACTCCGTACAATGAGCAGTTCTTC. Full variable domain (missing parts from reference TRBV28 and TRBJ2-1): DVKVTQSSRYLVKRTGEKVFLECVQDMDHENMFWYRQDPGLGLRLIYFSYDVKMKEKGDIPEGYSVSREKKERFSLILESASTNQTSMYLCASSTPYNEQFFGPGTRLTVL.

The chain joins TRBV5-1 to TRBJ1-2; D is ambiguous. The CDR3 has 15 residues. The V gene lost 3 bases and the J gene lost 6 bases, with 18 bases spanning the gap. The germline CDR1 and CDR2 sequences are SGHRS and YFSETQ. This chain's CDR3 is CASSSRAGPGDGYTF. CDR3 sequence (DNA): TGCGCCAGCAGCTCGAGAGCGGGCCCAGGAGATGGCTACACCTTC.

This rearrangement joins TRBV10-1 to TRBJ1-1; D is ambiguous. The germline V gene encodes CDR1 WNHNN and CDR2 SYGVQD (reference sequence). This CDR3 region has 12 residues. The V and J ends lost 7 bases and 0 bases respectively, with 6 bases between them. CDR3: CASTVMNTEAFF. CDR3 bases: TGCGCCAGCACCGTAATGAACACTGAAGCTTTCTTT.

The chain couples TRBV7-2 to TRBJ2-1, with TRBD1 matching 7 bases. Germline CDR1 SGHTA, CDR2 FQGNSA. CDR3 size: 14 residues. Trimming cost V 1 base and J 7 bases; bases outside gene matches: 4. CDR3 nucleotide sequence: TGTGCCAGCAGCTTAGACAGGGGACGAAATGAGCAGTTCTTC. Its protein is CASSLDRGRNEQFF.

This chain links TRBV3-1 (or the pseudogene TRBV3-2) with TRBJ2-1; 9 nucleotides match TRBD2. Per germline, CDR1 LGHDT and CDR2 YNNKEL (reference sequence). The J segment lost 6 bases and the V segment lost 1 base, leaving 7 bases of the junction unmatched. The CDR3 extends over 16 amino acids. CDR3 nucleotides: TGTGCCAGCAGCCAAGTAGCGGGAGCCTCTGGCAATGAGCAGTTCTTC. Translating it yields CASSQVAGASGNEQFF.

This chain joins TRBV5-4 and TRBJ1-1; perhaps TRBD1 as D (6 bases). CDR3 length equals 14 residues. CDR1 and CDR2 from the germline V gene are SGHNT and YYREEE (reference sequence). With 1 base removed from V and 6 bases from J, the gap between germline ends came to 13 bases. The CDR3 loop is CASSLSAGAPEAFF. The CDR3, as DNA: TGTGCCAGCAGCTTGTCGGCAGGGGCCCCTGAAGCTTTCTTT.

This clone occurred a few times. The rearrangement uses TRBV5-1 and TRBJ2-7; 12 bases align to TRBD2. There are 15 residues in the CDR3. V shed 0 bases, J shed 5 bases, and the junction held 3 bases outside the gene matches. Germline V CDR1 and CDR2: SGHRS, YFSETQ. CDR3 bases: TGCGCCAGCAGCTTGGGACTAGCGGGAGTTAACGAGCAGTACGTC. Amino acids: CASSLGLAGVNEQYV.

The rearrangement uses TRBV11-2 and TRBJ2-5, with 8 bases matching TRBD2. V was clipped by 2 bases and J by 4 bases; unmatched bases: 6. CDR1 SGHAT and CDR2 FQNNGV come from the germline V gene. CDR3 length: 15 residues. CDR3 in amino acids: CASSLSRGRLETQYF. CDR3 nucleotide sequence: TGTGCCAGCAGCTTATCTCGCGGGAGGCTAGAGACCCAGTACTTC.

J is TRBJ1-2 and V is TRBV27; D uncertain. Trimming shortened V by 3 bases and J by 4 bases, and 12 bases separated the two germline ends. Germline V gene lookup returns CDR1 MNHEY and CDR2 SMNVEV (reference sequence). This CDR3 comprises 14 residues. This chain's CDR3 is CASSLSSSGYGYTF. The CDR3 nucleotides are TGTGCCAGCAGTTTGAGCTCCTCCGGCTATGGCTACACCTTC.

The gene calls are TRBV30 and TRBJ2-1; 8 bases align to TRBD2. The ends lost 5 bases at V and 11 bases at J; junction bases unmatched: 8. The CDR3 has 12 residues. From germline, CDR1 is GTSNPN and CDR2 SVGIG (reference sequence). Here the CDR3 DNA reads TGTGCCTGGGGGGATCTAGCGGGCAAGCAGTTCTTC. Translated: CAWGDLAGKQFF.

This clone was seen just once. The same CDR3 arises from other DNA sequences in this sample as well. V gene TRBV6-6 combines with J gene TRBJ2-7, with 8 bases lining up with TRBD1. The CDR3 length is 13 residues. Unmatched junction bases numbered 2, after V lost 5 bases and J lost 2 bases. Germline-derived CDR1 and CDR2 are MNHNY and SVGAGI (reference sequence). The CDR3 region has the DNA TGTGCCAGCAGTCTACAGGGGGCCTACGAGCAGTACTTC. This encodes CASSLQGAYEQYF.

The V call is TRBV6-2 or TRBV6-3, the J call TRBJ1-1; D may be TRBD1 (5 bases). This CDR3 is 13 amino acids long. Trimming took 5 bases from V and 7 from J, leaving 14 bases between them. Germline CDR1 MNHEY, CDR2 SVGEGT. Here the CDR3 DNA reads TGTGCCAGCAGTGCTGGGTGGGGGGGTGAAGCTTTCTTT. Protein sequence: CASSAGWGGEAFF.

The CDR3 nucleotides read TGTGCCACTTCGGCTACAGGGGATTACGAGCAGTACGTC. This codes for CATSATGDYEQYV. The rearrangement uses TRBV10-3 and TRBJ2-7, with 7 bases fitting TRBD1. The V and J ends lost 10 bases and 4 bases, in that order; junction bases with no gene match: 10. Germline V gives CDR1 ENHRY, CDR2 SYGVKD. This CDR3 is 13 amino acids long.

This chain uses TRBV3-1 (or the pseudogene TRBV3-2) with TRBJ1-4; the D is unclear. Trimming shortened V by 1 base and J by 7 bases, and 10 bases separated the two germline ends. Germline CDR1 and CDR2: LGHDT and YNNKEL (reference sequence). The CDR3 consists of 14 residues. In DNA form, the CDR3 reads TGTGCCAGCAGCCAAGGGAGGGTGGCTGAAAAACTGTTTTTT. This gives the protein CASSQGRVAEKLFF.